The clone carrying this T cell receptor beta chain was recorded a few times. Its matching antigen is unknown. CDR1 LNHDA and CDR2 SQIVND come from the germline V gene (reference sequence). The CDR3 loop spans 18 amino acids. The V and J ends lost 4 bases and 0 bases respectively, with 16 bases between them. In making TCR cDNA, 5'RACE template switching added a universal primer site and UMIs to it. TCRdb passed the 5' RACE reads through MiXCR, listing each CDR3 protein once. Altogether hundreds of thousands of distinct CDR3 sequences are present, about 12% being singletons, with the ten largest covering about 15%. This sample is part of a study of T cells after yellow fever vaccination. Study-level points and caveats: Any FACS-sorted repertoire could hold abundant clonotypes that contaminate it from the bulk population. Relatively few clonotypes were ones that appeared in both CD4 and CD8 compartments. Detected again after the booster were most primary-vaccination clones, at roughly 95% CD4 and about 90% CD8.

The chain employs TRBV19 and TRBJ2-6, with a weak D call TRBD1 (6 bases). The specimen comprised PBMCs, sampled on the day of the yellow fever booster vaccination. The receptor's source is a man aged 25 to 40 who received the YFV17D yellow fever vaccine. The CDR3 reads CASSTNRVRFSGANVLTF. The CDR3 nucleotides are TGTGCCAGTAGTACGAACAGGGTGCGCTTCTCTGGGGCCAACGTCCTGACTTTC.